The next 18 T cell receptor beta chains were all read from a single sample in a study of post-analysis software for immune sequencing data. Study-level results: Comparison of patients with controls showed about 5 TRBV segments more frequent in patients, TRBV5-6, TRBV5-1 and TRBV20-1 among them.

What these receptors recognize is not known. TCR beta cDNA libraries had unique molecular identifiers. TCRdb independently ran MiXCR on the PCR reads; one entry per CDR3 protein. In the table there are hundreds of thousands of distinct CDR3 sequences, roughly 27% of which are singletons. Sequencing input: blood. These receptors all stem from a girl aged 5-17 years with multiple sclerosis.

This clonotype was observed at least ten times. The chain is built from TRBV6-5 and TRBJ1-2, with D unclear. CDR1 is MNHEY, CDR2 SVGAGI, per germline. This CDR3 has 14 residues. The V and J ends lost 0 bases and 5 bases respectively, with 10 bases between them. CDR3 sequence (DNA): TGTGCCAGCAGTTACTCTACGGATTCATATGGCTACACCTTC. Translating gives CASSYSTDSYGYTF.

V gene TRBV25-1 combines with J gene TRBJ1-1; tentatively, D is TRBD1 (6 bases). V was shortened by 3 bases and J by 7 bases, with 12 bases between the two germline ends. The germline V gene encodes CDR1 MGHDK and CDR2 SYGVNS. This CDR3 has 13 residues. The DNA for the CDR3 is TGTGCCAGCAGTGACCGATCGGACAGTGAAGCTTTCTTT. Amino acid sequence: CASSDRSDSEAFF.

This chain uses TRBV5-1 with TRBJ1-2; D perhaps matches TRBD1 (5 bases). The CDR3 has 12 residues. The germline gives CDR1 SGHRS, CDR2 YFSETQ. V lost 4 bases, J lost 4 bases, and 8 bases lay in between. CDR3: CASSAGTYGYTF. CDR3 nucleotide sequence: TGCGCCAGCAGCGCAGGGACCTATGGCTACACCTTC.

This clonotype has only a few counts. The chain recombines TRBV19 with TRBJ1-5; TRBD1 matches at 10 bases. The CDR3 covers 15 residues. CDR1 LNHDA and CDR2 SQIVND come from the germline V gene (reference sequence). The V segment lost 5 bases and the J segment 6 bases; nucleotides outside the gene matches: 7. The DNA for the CDR3 is TGTGCCAGTAGTGGCCGGACAGGGGGGGTTCAGCCCCAGCATTTT. Translated, it gives CASSGRTGGVQPQHF.

Note on this clonotype: An end of the junction differs from the germline gene, which may be a read error. The chain uses TRBV7-6 and TRBJ2-7; 7 nucleotides align to TRBD1. Germline values: CDR1 SGHVS, CDR2 FNYEAQ. This CDR3 is 15 amino acids long. The chain's CDR3 is CACSLVLQGTYEQYF. The CDR3 coding sequence is TGTGCCTGCAGCTTAGTCCTACAGGGGACCTACGAGCAGTACTTC.

This clonotype was observed many times. V and J are TRBV5-1 and TRBJ2-5, with D possibly matching TRBD1 (6 bases). This CDR3 contains 14 residues. V was cut by 3 bases and J by 5 bases, with 14 bases left in between. The germline CDR1 and CDR2 sequences are SGHRS and YFSETQ. The CDR3 here is CASSSTGMAETQYF. CDR3 DNA: TGCGCCAGCAGCTCTACAGGGATGGCGGAGACCCAGTACTTC.

This clonotype was counted between two and nine times. The J gene is TRBJ2-6, the V gene TRBV5-6; 10 nucleotides line up with TRBD1. Germline V lookup: CDR1 SGHDT, CDR2 YYEEEE. CDR3 length: 16 residues. V lost 4 bases to trimming and J lost 4 bases; unmatched junction nucleotides: 5. The CDR3 nucleotides read TGTGCCAGCAGCACCGGGACAGGGGCGGGGGCCAACGTCCTGACTTTC. It specifies CASSTGTGAGANVLTF.

This clonotype was seen only a few times. The J gene is TRBJ1-4, the V gene TRBV7-9; the D is unclear. The CDR3 is 15 residues long. Trimming left V 3 bases short and J 8 bases short, with 16 bases between. Germline CDR1 and CDR2: SEHNR and FQNEAQ (reference sequence). The CDR3 DNA reads TGTGCCAGCAGCTTCGGTCAAAACGAAGGGGAAAAACTGTTTTTT. It translates to CASSFGQNEGEKLFF.

This clonotype showed up just a few times. V usage is TRBV20-1 and J usage is TRBJ2-1; possibly TRBD1 for D (6 bases). CDR1 DFQATT and CDR2 SNEGSKA come from the germline V gene (reference sequence). The CDR3 contains 15 residues. V was pared by 0 bases and J by 0 bases, with 9 bases between. The CDR3, as DNA: TGCAGTGCTAGAGACCGGGACATCTCCTACAATGAGCAGTTCTTC. Its translation: CSARDRDISYNEQFF.

In its sample, this clonotype was seen once. V usage is TRBV7-2 and J usage is TRBJ2-7; 7 bases are shared with TRBD1. This CDR3 comprises 13 residues. V gave up 5 bases and J gave up 8 bases; unmatched junction bases: 9. Germline V gene lookup returns CDR1 SGHTA and CDR2 FQGNSA. Here the CDR3 reads CASSPGTEPKQYF. CDR3 in DNA: TGTGCCAGCAGCCCGGGGACAGAACCAAAGCAGTACTTC.

The sample holds a few counts of this clonotype. This chain uses TRBV20-1 with TRBJ2-1, with D perhaps given as TRBD1 or TRBD2 (6 bases each). Per germline, CDR1 DFQATT and CDR2 SNEGSKA (reference sequence). The ends were cut back, 5 bases at V and 5 bases at J, with 19 bases in the middle. The CDR3 sequence is 15 residues long. The CDR3 spells CSAPSTRGRHNEQFF. In DNA, the CDR3 is TGCAGTGCTCCCTCGACTAGGGGGAGGCACAATGAGCAGTTCTTC.

The chain is built from TRBV7-9 and TRBJ2-7, with 8 bases matching TRBD2. The CDR3 length is 16 residues. Trimming cost V 3 bases and J 1 base; bases outside gene matches: 8. CDR1 is SEHNR, CDR2 FQNEAQ, per germline (reference sequence). The CDR3 here is CASSLGTGGPSYEQYF. The CDR3 bases are TGTGCCAGCAGCTTGGGAACGGGAGGGCCGTCCTACGAGCAGTACTTC.

There are a few counts of this clonotype. This chain uses TRBV7-9 with TRBJ1-6, with a tentative D call TRBD1 (5 bases). The CDR3 consists of 18 residues. Germline V gives CDR1 SEHNR, CDR2 FQNEAQ (reference sequence). V was trimmed by 9 bases and J by 0 bases, leaving 21 bases between them. Here the CDR3 reads CASEPPGGPSSYNSPLHF. The DNA for the CDR3 is TGTGCCAGTGAACCTCCGGGGGGTCCCAGCTCCTATAATTCACCCCTCCACTTT.

The chain has TRBV10-3 and TRBJ2-3; TRBD1 matches at 7 bases. The V and J ends lost 6 bases and 0 bases, in that order; junction bases with no gene match: 3. This CDR3 region has 14 residues. Per the germline V gene, CDR1 is ENHRY and CDR2 is SYGVKD. The DNA of the CDR3 is TGTGCCATCAGCCGGGACAGTAGCACAGATACGCAGTATTTT. As protein: CAISRDSSTDTQYF.

This clonotype was observed a handful of times. This rearrangement joins TRBV7-2 to TRBJ1-2; D possibly corresponds to TRBD1 (6 bases). This CDR3 is 16 amino acids long. The V end was cut by 5 bases, the J end by 3 bases, with 19 bases between. Per the germline V gene, CDR1 is SGHTA and CDR2 is FQGNSA. The CDR3 spells CASSPRVTGKYYGYTF. In nucleotides, the CDR3 is TGTGCCAGCAGCCCGAGAGTGACAGGAAAGTACTATGGCTACACCTTC.

The chain joins TRBV4-2 to TRBJ1-2, with TRBD1 as a possible D gene (5 bases). CDR1 and CDR2 (germline): LGHNA, YNFKEQ. The V and J ends lost 3 bases and 6 bases respectively, with 20 bases between them. The CDR3 consists of 16 residues. The CDR3 reads CASSQATDAFSDGYTF. For the CDR3, the DNA is TGTGCCAGCAGCCAGGCGACAGACGCGTTCTCTGATGGCTACACCTTC.

The rearrangement links TRBV28 to TRBJ1-4, with a weak D call TRBD1 (6 bases). This CDR3 region has 12 residues. CDR1 and CDR2 from the germline V gene are MDHEN and SYDVKM. The V end lost 1 base, the J end lost 15 bases, and 12 bases lay between the germline ends. The CDR3 here is CASSLLRGGLFF. The CDR3, as DNA: TGTGCCAGCAGTTTATTGCGAGGGGGATTGTTTTTT.

Worth noting for this clonotype: This is likely an artifact of a read error, given a far larger clone one base away. The chain carries TRBV7-8 and TRBJ2-7; 7 bases align to TRBD1. Germline V gene sequence: CDR1 SGHVS, CDR2 FQNEAQ. This CDR3 region has 13 residues. CDR3 amino acids: CVSSLGQAYEQYF. The CDR3 DNA reads TGTGTCAGCAGCTTAGGACAGGCCTACGAGCAGTACTTC.